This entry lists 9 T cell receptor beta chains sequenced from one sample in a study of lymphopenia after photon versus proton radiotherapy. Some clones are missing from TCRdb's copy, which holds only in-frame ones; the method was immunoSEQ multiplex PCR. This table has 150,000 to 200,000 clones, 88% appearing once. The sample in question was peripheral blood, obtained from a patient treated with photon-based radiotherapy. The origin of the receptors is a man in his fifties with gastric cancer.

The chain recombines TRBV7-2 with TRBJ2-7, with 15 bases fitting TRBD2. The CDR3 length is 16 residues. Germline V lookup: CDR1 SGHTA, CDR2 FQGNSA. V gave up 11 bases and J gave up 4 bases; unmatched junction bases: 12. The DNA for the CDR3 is TGTGCCGTCGGCGGACAGGGACTAGCGGGAGGTTACGAGCAGTACTTC. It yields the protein CAVGGQGLAGGYEQYF.

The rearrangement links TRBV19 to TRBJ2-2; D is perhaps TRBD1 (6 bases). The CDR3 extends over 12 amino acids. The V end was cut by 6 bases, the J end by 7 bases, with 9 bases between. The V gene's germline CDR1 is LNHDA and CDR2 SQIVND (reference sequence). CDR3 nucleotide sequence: TGTGCCAGTAGCAGGGGATTCGGGGAGCTGTTTTTT. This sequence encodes CASSRGFGELFF.

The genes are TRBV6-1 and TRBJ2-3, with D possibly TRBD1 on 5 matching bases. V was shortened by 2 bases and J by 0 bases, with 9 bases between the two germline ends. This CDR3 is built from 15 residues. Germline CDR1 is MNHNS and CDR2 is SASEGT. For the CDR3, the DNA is TGTGCCAGCAGTGAATTCGACAGAAGCACAGATACGCAGTATTTT. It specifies CASSEFDRSTDTQYF.

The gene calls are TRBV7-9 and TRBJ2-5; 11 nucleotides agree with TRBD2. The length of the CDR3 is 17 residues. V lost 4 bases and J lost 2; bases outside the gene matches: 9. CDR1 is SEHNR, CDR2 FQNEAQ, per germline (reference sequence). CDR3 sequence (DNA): TGTGCCAGCAGCTCCTCTGGGACTAGCGGTTCTCAAGAGACCCAGTACTTC. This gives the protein CASSSSGTSGSQETQYF.

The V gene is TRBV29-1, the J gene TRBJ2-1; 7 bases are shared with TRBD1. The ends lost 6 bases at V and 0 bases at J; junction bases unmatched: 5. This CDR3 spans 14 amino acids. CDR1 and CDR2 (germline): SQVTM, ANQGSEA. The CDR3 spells CSVPRGSSYNEQFF. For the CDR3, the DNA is TGCAGCGTACCCAGGGGGAGCTCCTACAATGAGCAGTTCTTC.

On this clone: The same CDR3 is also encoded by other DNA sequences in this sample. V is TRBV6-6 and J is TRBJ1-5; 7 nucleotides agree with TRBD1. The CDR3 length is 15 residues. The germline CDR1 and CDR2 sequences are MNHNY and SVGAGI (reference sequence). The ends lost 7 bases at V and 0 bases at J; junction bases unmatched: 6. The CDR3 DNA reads TGTGCCAGCACCCGAGACAGGGTTAGCAATCAGCCCCAGCATTTT. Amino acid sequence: CASTRDRVSNQPQHF.

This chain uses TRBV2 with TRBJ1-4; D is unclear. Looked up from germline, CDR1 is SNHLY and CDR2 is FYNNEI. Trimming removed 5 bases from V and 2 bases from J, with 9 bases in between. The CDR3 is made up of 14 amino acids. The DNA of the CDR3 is TGTGCCAGCAGTACACAGAGTACTAATGAAAAACTGTTTTTT. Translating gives CASSTQSTNEKLFF.

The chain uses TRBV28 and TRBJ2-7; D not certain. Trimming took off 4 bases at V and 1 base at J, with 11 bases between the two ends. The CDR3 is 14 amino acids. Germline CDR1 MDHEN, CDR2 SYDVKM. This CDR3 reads CASSSYTESYEQYF. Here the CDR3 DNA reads TGTGCCAGCAGTTCTTACACAGAATCCTACGAGCAGTACTTC.

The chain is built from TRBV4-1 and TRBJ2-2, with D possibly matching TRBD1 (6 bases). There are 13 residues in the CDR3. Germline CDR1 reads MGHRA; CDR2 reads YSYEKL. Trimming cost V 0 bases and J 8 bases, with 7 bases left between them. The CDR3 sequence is CASSQDQGGELFF. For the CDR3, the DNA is TGCGCCAGCAGCCAAGATCAGGGGGGGGAGCTGTTTTTT.